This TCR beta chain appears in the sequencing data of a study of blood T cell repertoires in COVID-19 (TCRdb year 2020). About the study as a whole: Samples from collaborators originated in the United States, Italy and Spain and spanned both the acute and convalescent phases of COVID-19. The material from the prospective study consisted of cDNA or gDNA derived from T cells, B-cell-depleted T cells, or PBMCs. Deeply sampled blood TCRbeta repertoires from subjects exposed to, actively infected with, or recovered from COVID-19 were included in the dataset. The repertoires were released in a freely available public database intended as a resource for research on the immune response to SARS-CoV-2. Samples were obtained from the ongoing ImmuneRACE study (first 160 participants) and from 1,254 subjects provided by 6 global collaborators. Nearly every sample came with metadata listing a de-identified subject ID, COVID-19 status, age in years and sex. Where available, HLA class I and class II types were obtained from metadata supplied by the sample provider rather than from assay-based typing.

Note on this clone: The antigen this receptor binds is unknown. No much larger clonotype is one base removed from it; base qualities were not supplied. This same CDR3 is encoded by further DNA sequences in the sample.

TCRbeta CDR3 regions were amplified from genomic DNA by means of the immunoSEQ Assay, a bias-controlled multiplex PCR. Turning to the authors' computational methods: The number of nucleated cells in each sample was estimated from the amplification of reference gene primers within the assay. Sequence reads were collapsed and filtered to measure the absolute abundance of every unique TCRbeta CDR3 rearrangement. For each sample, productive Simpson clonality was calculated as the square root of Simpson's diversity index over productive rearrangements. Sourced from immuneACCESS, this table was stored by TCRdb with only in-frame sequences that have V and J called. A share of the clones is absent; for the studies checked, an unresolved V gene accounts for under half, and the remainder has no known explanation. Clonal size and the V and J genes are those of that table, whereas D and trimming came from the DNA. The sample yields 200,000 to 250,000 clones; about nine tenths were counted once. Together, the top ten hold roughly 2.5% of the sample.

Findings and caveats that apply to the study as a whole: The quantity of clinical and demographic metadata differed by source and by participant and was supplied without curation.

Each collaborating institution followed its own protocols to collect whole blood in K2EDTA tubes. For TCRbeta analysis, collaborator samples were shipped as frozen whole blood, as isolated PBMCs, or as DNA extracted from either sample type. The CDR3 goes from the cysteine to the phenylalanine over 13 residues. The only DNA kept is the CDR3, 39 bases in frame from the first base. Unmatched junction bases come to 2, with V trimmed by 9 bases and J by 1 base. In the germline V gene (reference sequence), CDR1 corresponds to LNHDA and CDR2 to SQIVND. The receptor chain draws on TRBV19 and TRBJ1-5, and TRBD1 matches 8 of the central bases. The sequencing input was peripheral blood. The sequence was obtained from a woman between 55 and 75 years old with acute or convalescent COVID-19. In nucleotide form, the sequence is TGTGCCAGCGACAGGGGAAGCAATCAGCCCCAGCATTTT. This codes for CASDRGSNQPQHF.